Below are 9 T cell receptor beta chains sequenced from a single sample in a study of blood T cell repertoires in COVID-19. Clones were sequenced by immunoSEQ multiplex PCR, and TCRdb holds only the in-frame ones, with some missing. Of over 200,000 clones listed, 65% to 90% are singletons. Sequenced sample: peripheral blood. These receptors came from a human donor in a cohort sampled during active COVID-19.

The rearrangement uses TRBV5-1 and TRBJ2-7; maybe TRBD2 (6 bases). V lost 5 bases, J lost 0 bases, and 12 bases lay in between. The CDR3 is 14 amino acids. Germline-derived CDR1 and CDR2 are SGHRS and YFSETQ. The CDR3 DNA follows: TGCGCCAGCAGACGCGGGATGAGCTCCTACGAGCAGTACTTC. As protein: CASRRGMSSYEQYF.

The V gene is TRBV19, the J gene TRBJ1-5; 9 bases align to TRBD1. The CDR3 runs to 16 residues. With 5 bases clipped from V and 6 bases from J, the junction kept 11 bases outside the gene matches. The germline V gene has CDR1 LNHDA and CDR2 SQIVND (reference sequence). CDR3 amino acids: CASSLWTGVDGQPQHF. CDR3 DNA: TGTGCCAGTAGTCTTTGGACAGGGGTTGATGGTCAGCCCCAGCATTTT. Combining the CDR3 with reference TRBV19 and TRBJ1-5 gives the whole variable domain DGGITQSPKYLFRKEGQNVTLSCEQNLNHDAMYWYRQDPGQGLRLIYYSQIVNDFQKGDIAEGYSVSREKKESFPLTVTSAQKNPTAFYLCASSLWTGVDGQPQHFGDGTRLSIL.

The CDR3 DNA is TGTGCCAGCACCCTTGGGGGGGCTAACTATGGCTACACCTTC. It specifies CASTLGGANYGYTF. The J gene is TRBJ1-2, the V gene TRBV28, with D perhaps TRBD1 (5 bases). From germline, CDR1 is MDHEN and CDR2 SYDVKM. The CDR3 is 14 amino acids. Between the trimmed V and J ends, which lost 7 bases and 0 bases, there was a span of 12 bases.

The rearrangement links TRBV28 to TRBJ2-2; D is possibly TRBD2 (6 bases). The CDR3 sequence is 16 residues long. Between the trimmed V and J ends, which lost 5 bases and 0 bases, there was a span of 13 bases. CDR1 MDHEN and CDR2 SYDVKM come from the germline V gene. DNA of the CDR3: TGTGCCAGCAGTCCCTTCGGGGGTTCGAACACCGGGGAGCTGTTTTTT. It yields the protein CASSPFGGSNTGELFF. Looking up the rest from reference TRBV28 and TRBJ2-2 gives the full variable domain: DVKVTQSSRYLVKRTGEKVFLECVQDMDHENMFWYRQDPGLGLRLIYFSYDVKMKEKGDIPEGYSVSREKKERFSLILESASTNQTSMYLCASSPFGGSNTGELFFGEGSRLTVL.

The chain employs TRBV12-5 and TRBJ2-3, with 7 bases aligning to TRBD2. This CDR3 region has 18 residues. Trimming removed 1 base from V and 3 bases from J; junction bases left unmatched: 13. Germline loops: CDR1 LGHNT, CDR2 FRNRAP. In DNA form, the CDR3 reads TGTGCTAGTGGTTTGGGTGCGAAAACTACTAGCGAAACAGATACGCAGTATTTT. This translates into CASGLGAKTTSETDTQYF. The whole variable domain, remainder taken from reference TRBV12-5 and TRBJ2-3, is DARVTQTPRHKVTEMGQEVTMRCQPILGHNTVFWYRQTMMQGLELLAYFRNRAPLDDSGMPKDRFSAEMPDATLATLKIQPSEPRDSAVYFCASGLGAKTTSETDTQYFGPGTRLTVL.

This chain links TRBV28 with TRBJ2-3; 10 bases fit TRBD2. The V gene end was trimmed by 5 bases and the J gene end by 14 bases; junction bases not matched to a gene: 7. The CDR3 runs 12 residues. Looked up from germline, CDR1 is MDHEN and CDR2 is SYDVKM. CDR3 bases: TGTGCCAGCAGTCGACCTAGCGGGAGTCCGTATTTT. Translating gives CASSRPSGSPYF.

With regard to this clone: Other nucleotide sequences in the sample specify the same CDR3. The chain is built from TRBV9 and TRBJ1-2; D is ambiguous. V was cut by 0 bases and J by 2 bases, with 8 bases left in between. Per the germline V gene, CDR1 is SGDLS and CDR2 is YYNGEE. The CDR3 length is 14 residues. The CDR3 DNA follows: TGTGCCAGCAGCGTAGGCGGCGGGAACTATGGCTACACCTTC. Translated: CASSVGGGNYGYTF.

The chain recombines TRBV9 with TRBJ2-5; 7 bases map to TRBD2. V was clipped by 4 bases and J by 9 bases; unmatched bases: 18. Germline V CDR1 and CDR2: SGDLS, YYNGEE. The CDR3 loop spans 16 amino acids. As DNA, the CDR3 is TGTGCCAGCAGCCCAAGCAGCGGGACGCTTCAAGTGGCCCAGTACTTC. This gives the protein CASSPSSGTLQVAQYF.

This chain connects TRBV6-4 to TRBJ2-2; TRBD2 aligns across 12 bases. CDR1 and CDR2 from the germline V gene are MRHNA and SNTAGT. The CDR3 contains 17 residues. The V and J ends lost 4 bases and 4 bases, in that order; junction bases with no gene match: 7. The CDR3 protein is CASSVKLAGGTTGELFF. The CDR3 nucleotides read TGTGCCAGCAGTGTAAAACTAGCGGGAGGAACCACCGGGGAGCTGTTTTTT.